This is a list of T cell receptor beta chains from one sample in a study of CD8 T cells in Susac syndrome. In TCRdb, the immunoSEQ multiplex PCR reads were re-called with MiXCR into one record per CDR3 protein. The sample comprises approximately 130,000 distinct CDR3 sequences, 94% of which are singletons, and 0.098% rests with the top ten. Material: CD4+ T cells from PBMCs. The receptors stem from a human donor in good health. Both conserved end residues are part of each CDR3. A D gene is named only where the DNA matches it firmly. Only some rows state a clone size, as once, few, many or a class for expanded clones.

clone size,J gene,V gene,D gene,CDR3 protein,CDR3 DNA
.,TRBJ2-1,TRBV25-1,.,CASSDLKGLTSYNEQFF,TGTGCCAGCAGTGACTTGAAAGGGCTAACGTCCTACAATGAGCAGTTCTTC
.,TRBJ2-1,TRBV7-2,TRBD2,CASSLAEYGRGNEQFF,TGTGCCAGCAGCTTAGCCGAGTACGGGAGGGGGAATGAGCAGTTCTTC
.,TRBJ2-2,TRBV9,.,CASSVEKGWETGELFF,TGTGCCAGCAGCGTAGAAAAGGGTTGGGAGACCGGGGAGCTGTTTTTT
.,TRBJ1-2,TRBV5-1,TRBD1,CASSSGQGGPRGYTF,TGCGCCAGCAGCTCTGGACAGGGGGGGCCTCGTGGCTACACCTTC
.,TRBJ2-7,TRBV6-5,TRBD2,CASSYRLAVYEQYF,TGTGCCAGCAGTTACCGACTAGCGGTCTACGAGCAGTACTTC
.,TRBJ2-2,TRBV30,TRBD1,CAWDRDRGRGTGELFF,TGTGCCTGGGACCGGGACAGGGGAAGGGGGACCGGGGAGCTGTTTTTT
.,TRBJ2-1,TRBV19,.,CASSIAEGGEQFF,TGTGCCAGTAGTATAGCCGAGGGGGGTGAGCAGTTCTTC
once,TRBJ2-3,TRBV18,.,CASSPPDKDTQYF,TGTGCCAGCTCACCACCAGATAAAGATACGCAGTATTTT
.,TRBJ2-5,TRBV24-1,TRBD2,CATSDSVAGGRGTQYF,TGTGCCACCAGTGATTCGGTGGCGGGAGGGCGGGGGACCCAGTACTTC
.,TRBJ2-3,TRBV5-1,TRBD1,CASSASTGADTQYF,TGCGCCAGCAGCGCCTCGACAGGGGCAGATACGCAGTATTTT
.,TRBJ2-4,TRBV19,.,CASSIDRVRGQYF,TGTGCCAGTAGTATAGATAGGGTGAGGGGACAGTACTTC
.,TRBJ2-2,TRBV19,.,CATSKGAFTNGELFF,TGTGCCACCAGTAAAGGGGCCTTCACCAACGGGGAGCTGTTTTTT
.,TRBJ1-1,TRBV2,.,CASRRQTTEAFF,TGTGCCAGCAGAAGACAGACGACTGAAGCTTTCTTT
.,TRBJ1-3,TRBV25-1,TRBD1,CASSDSGTGVPLTGNTIYF,TGTGCCAGCAGTGACTCCGGGACAGGGGTACCCCTTACTGGAAACACCATATATTTT
.,TRBJ2-2,TRBV27,.,CASSLSGELFF,TGTGCCAGCAGTTTATCCGGGGAGCTGTTTTTT
.,TRBJ2-7,TRBV6-2/TRBV6-3,.,CASTSTHRSYEQYF,TGTGCCAGCACTTCTACTCACAGGTCCTACGAGCAGTACTTC
.,TRBJ2-7,TRBV28,TRBD2,CASIDLAGAGEQYF,TGTGCCAGCATAGACCTAGCGGGAGCGGGGGAGCAGTACTTC